This T cell receptor beta chain was sequenced in a study of long-term antiretroviral therapy in people with HIV. This CDR3 has 15 residues. Trimming removed 1 base from V and 2 bases from J, with 12 bases in between. Germline V lookup: CDR1 SGHRS, CDR2 YFSETQ. It was version v3.0 of the immunoSEQ assay that was run at survey level. Sequencing used immunoSEQ multiplex PCR; TCRdb keeps in-frame clones, though not all of them. This sample has tens of thousands of clones; over 70% occur once, and the top ten carry around 5%. Study results and caveats: HIV repertoires had narrower CDR3 length ranges than controls.

As concerns this clone: Its antigen remains unknown.

This receptor was obtained from a man in his fifties with HIV. The specimen comprised unsorted PBMCs, sampled 0.3 years after starting antiretroviral therapy. The J gene is TRBJ2-5, the V gene TRBV5-1, with D perhaps matching TRBD1 (5 bases). The CDR3 DNA sequence: TGCGCCAGCAGCTTGAGAAGGGGTTCACAAGAGACCCAGTACTTC. Encoded protein: CASSLRRGSQETQYF.